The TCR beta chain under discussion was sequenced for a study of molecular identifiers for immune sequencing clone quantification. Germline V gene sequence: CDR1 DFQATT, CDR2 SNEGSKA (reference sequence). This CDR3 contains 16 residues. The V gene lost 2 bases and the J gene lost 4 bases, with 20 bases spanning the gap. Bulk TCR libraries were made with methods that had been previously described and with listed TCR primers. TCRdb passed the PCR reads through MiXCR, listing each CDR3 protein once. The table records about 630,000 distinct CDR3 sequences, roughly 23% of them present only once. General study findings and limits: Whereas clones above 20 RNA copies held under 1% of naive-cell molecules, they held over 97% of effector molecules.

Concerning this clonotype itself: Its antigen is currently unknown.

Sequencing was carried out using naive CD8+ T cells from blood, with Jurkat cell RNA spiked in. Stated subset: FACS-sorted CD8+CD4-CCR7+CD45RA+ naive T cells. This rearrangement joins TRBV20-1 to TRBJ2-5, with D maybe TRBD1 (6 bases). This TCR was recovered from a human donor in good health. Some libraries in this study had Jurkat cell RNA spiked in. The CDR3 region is CSARNKDRALIETQYF. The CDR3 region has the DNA TGCAGTGCTAGAAATAAGGACAGAGCCCTAATAGAGACCCAGTACTTC.